This T cell receptor (beta chain) was identified in a study of shared clonotypes between healthy human individuals. The germline gives CDR1 LNHDA, CDR2 SQIVND (reference sequence). V gave up 3 bases and J gave up 0 bases, with 12 bases separating them. The CDR3 runs 17 residues. A single count supports this clone. The protocol was immunoSEQ multiplex PCR, while the TCRdb copy is restricted to in-frame clones and leaves out a portion. The table shows millions of clones, with approximately 90% occurring only once. This chain connects TRBV19 to TRBJ2-6; D is ambiguous. Sequenced input: naive CD4+ T cells sorted from blood. Subset specified: CD45RA+ positively selected. The sequence was collected from a man younger than 35 in good health. The CDR3 reads CASSITATLSGANVLTF. CDR3 in DNA: TGTGCCAGTAGTATTACAGCTACCCTCTCTGGGGCCAACGTCCTGACTTTC.